A selection of T cell receptor beta chains follows, all from one sample in a study of cytomegalovirus exposure and HLA in healthy donors. The repertoire was sequenced with immunoSEQ multiplex PCR; TCRdb's copy has only in-frame clones and lacks some. Of some 99,000 clones in the sample, 85% to 90% are singletons; the top ten hold 2% to 2.5%. Sequencing was performed on PBMCs. Receptors were obtained from a woman under 30 in good health and CMV-seronegative. CDR3s leave out the opening cysteine and the closing phenylalanine or tryptophan. D genes are given only for firm matches. The listing skips clone size in some rows; elsewhere it reads once, few, many or a size class.

NA TRBJ1-3 TRBD1 TRBV5-1 ASSLVTGEGGNTIY
NA TRBJ2-1 NA TRBV6-1 ASSAGTASIGEQF
NA TRBJ2-7 NA TRBV6-5 ASSYVSGNEQY
NA TRBJ1-1 NA TRBV19 ASRRGVTTVNTEAF
NA TRBJ1-5 NA TRBV27 ASSFTVGNQPQH
NA TRBJ2-1 TRBD1 TRBV6-6 ASSYRPRGMKGEQF
NA TRBJ1-5 TRBD1 TRBV6-6 ASRFPDRSNQPQH
NA TRBJ1-4 TRBD1 TRBV27 ASKDRGDEKLF
NA TRBJ2-7 NA TRBV11-1 ASSLDRSAYEQY
NA TRBJ2-1 TRBD2 TRBV9 ASSVGPGLAGFYSYNEQF
once TRBJ1-1 TRBD1 TRBV2 ASTVQRQGPEAF
NA TRBJ2-1 TRBD1 TRBV14 ASSPGGIYNEQF
once TRBJ1-4 NA TRBV28 ASSLTPGDEKLF
few TRBJ2-1 TRBD1 TRBV11-2 ASSSGTGIYNEQF
NA TRBJ2-1 NA TRBV5-8 ASSLWANEQF
NA TRBJ2-7 TRBD2 TRBV28 ASSFRLAGDEQY
NA TRBJ2-2 NA TRBV13 ASSPESTGELF
NA TRBJ1-4 NA TRBV30 AWSVLEAEKLF
NA TRBJ1-1 TRBD1 TRBV4-3 ASSELRGRKAEAF
NA TRBJ2-6 TRBD2 TRBV5-1 ASSFILAGAGANVLT
NA TRBJ2-5 TRBD2 TRBV2 ASSQGLAGAPQETQY
NA TRBJ1-5 NA TRBV27 ASSLQFGQPQH
once TRBJ1-4 NA TRBV29-1 SVEEGQGRGLF
NA TRBJ1-5 NA TRBV28 ASGKDYPQPQH
few TRBJ2-7 NA TRBV2 ASTGQRAAYEQY
NA TRBJ2-5 TRBD2 TRBV7-2 ASSAGGAGETQY
NA TRBJ1-4 TRBD1 TRBV29-1 SGGGTGGEKLF
NA TRBJ1-2 NA TRBV20-1 SAQEYT
NA TRBJ2-3 NA TRBV6-1 ASSEVGRYTDTQY
few TRBJ1-2 TRBD1 TRBV10-2 ASSTTGDYGYT
few TRBJ2-2 NA TRBV30 AWSTRAGAGELF
NA TRBJ2-1 TRBD1 TRBV29-1 SATGTVHNEQF
NA TRBJ1-1 NA TRBV19 ASSKGLQGNTEAF
NA TRBJ1-2 NA TRBV19 ASRLETRPNYGYT
NA TRBJ1-4 NA TRBV28 ASTSVYLGEAEKLF
NA TRBJ2-7 TRBD2 TRBV5-4 ASSSRSGAPSYEQY
NA TRBJ2-7 NA TRBV6-1 ASSENNRDSTYEQY
few TRBJ2-5 NA TRBV4-3 ASSPGTGDTQY
once TRBJ2-7 NA TRBV7-2 ASSLGTTYEQY
NA TRBJ2-2 TRBD2 TRBV9 ASSAQRGVSNTGELF
NA TRBJ1-1 TRBD1 TRBV7-2 ASSRDRVETEAF
NA TRBJ2-5 TRBD2 TRBV5-1 ASSLSFSAGGETQY
NA TRBJ2-3 NA TRBV4-3 ASSQEGTHIGTDTQY
NA TRBJ2-7 TRBD1 TRBV28 ASSFDRGPYEQY
NA TRBJ2-5 NA TRBV5-4 ASSFDRNQETQY
once TRBJ2-1 TRBD2 TRBV4-3 ASSQDRTRGSYNEQF
NA TRBJ1-1 TRBD1 TRBV28 ASRRGPSEAF
NA TRBJ1-5 NA TRBV12-2 ASRSNRTGGGSNQPQH
NA TRBJ2-7 TRBD1 TRBV7-2 ASSFRASEQGDYEQY
NA TRBJ2-7 NA TRBV10-2 ASSESGGMSSYEQY